One and the same sample provided the 22 T cell receptor beta chains below, sequenced in a study of cytomegalovirus exposure and HLA in healthy donors. PCR involved 60 Vbeta and 13 Jbeta primers. TCRdb keeps only in-frame clones here, not all; method: immunoSEQ multiplex PCR. The repertoire has about 160,000 clones, 84% of them found once; the top ten carry roughly 2.1%. Source material: PBMCs. The receptors here all came from a man aged 18 to 30 in good health and CMV-seronegative.

The J gene is TRBJ2-7, the V gene TRBV14; possibly TRBD2 for D (6 bases). Germline V lookup: CDR1 SGHDN, CDR2 FVKESK. Trimming took 6 bases from V and 3 from J, leaving 12 bases between them. The CDR3 totals 13 residues. The CDR3 nucleotides are TGTGCCAGCAGGGATAGCGGATACTACGAGCAGTACTTC. Protein: CASRDSGYYEQYF.

The chain joins TRBV6-1 to TRBJ1-4; D ambiguous. The CDR3 spans 13 residues. V lost 11 bases and J 11 bases, leaving 21 bases between the germline ends. Per germline, CDR1 MNHNS and CDR2 SASEGT. CDR3 protein: CAGSDSLMTKLFF. CDR3 DNA: TGTGCCGGCTCGGACTCATTAATGACTAAACTGTTTTTT.

This rearrangement joins TRBV29-1 to TRBJ1-2, with 7 bases that match TRBD1. The CDR3 is 13 residues long. Trimming cost V 6 bases and J 13 bases; bases outside gene matches: 17. Per germline, CDR1 SQVTM and CDR2 ANQGSEA. DNA of the CDR3: TGCAGCGTCTCTGAGGGCCGGGACAGAGGATGCACCTTC. Translation gives CSVSEGRDRGCTF.

The CDR3 loop reads CASSPREGSTGELFF. In DNA, the CDR3 is TGTGCCAGCTCACCACGGGAAGGGAGCACCGGGGAGCTGTTTTTT. The gene calls are TRBV18 and TRBJ2-2; tentative D call: TRBD2 (5 bases). Germline-derived CDR1 and CDR2 are KGHSH and LQKENI. The V gene lost 1 base and the J gene lost 4 bases, with 10 bases spanning the gap. The CDR3 spans 15 residues.

The chain couples TRBV7-2 to TRBJ2-7, with no clear D. CDR1 and CDR2 (germline): SGHTA, FQGNSA. There are 13 residues in the CDR3. V was cut by 0 bases and J by 0 bases, with 3 bases left in between. The CDR3 spells CASSLASSYEQYF. The DNA for the CDR3 is TGTGCCAGCAGCTTAGCCTCCTCCTACGAGCAGTACTTC.

The gene calls are TRBV10-3 and TRBJ2-5, with 8 bases that match TRBD1. Trimming at V came to 4 bases and at J to 4 bases, leaving 2 bases not matched to a gene. The CDR3 contains 13 residues. CDR1 is ENHRY and CDR2 is SYGVKD in the germline V gene. CDR3: CAISGTGLETQYF. As DNA, the CDR3 is TGTGCCATCAGTGGGACAGGGTTAGAGACCCAGTACTTC.

This clone was detected once. The rearrangement links TRBV27 to TRBJ2-7; the D gene is possibly TRBD1 (6 bases). The V gene's germline CDR1 is MNHEY and CDR2 SMNVEV (reference sequence). CDR3 length: 13 residues. Trimming removed 3 bases at V and 1 base at J, with 7 bases between. CDR3 sequence (DNA): TGTGCCAGCAGTTTCGACAGGTCCTACGAGCAGTACTTC. Protein product: CASSFDRSYEQYF.

The chain is built from TRBV12-5 and TRBJ2-1, with D possibly matching TRBD1 (6 bases). CDR3 length: 14 amino acids. The V end lost 5 bases, the J end lost 4 bases, and 12 bases lay between the germline ends. The germline CDR1 and CDR2 sequences are LGHNT and FRNRAP. As DNA, the CDR3 is TGTGCTAGTGGTCCAAGCGACAGGTACAATGAGCAGTTCTTC. As protein: CASGPSDRYNEQFF. The entire variable domain, with the rest obtained from reference TRBV12-5 and TRBJ2-1, is as follows: DARVTQTPRHKVTEMGQEVTMRCQPILGHNTVFWYRQTMMQGLELLAYFRNRAPLDDSGMPKDRFSAEMPDATLATLKIQPSEPRDSAVYFCASGPSDRYNEQFFGPGTRLTVL.

J is TRBJ1-2 and V is TRBV19; a possible D gene is TRBD1 (5 bases). V gave up 7 bases and J gave up 4 bases, with 16 bases separating them. CDR3 length: 14 amino acids. Germline V lookup: CDR1 LNHDA, CDR2 SQIVND (reference sequence). CDR3 residues: CASTPNTGVYGYTF. CDR3 in DNA: TGTGCCAGTACCCCAAACACAGGTGTCTATGGCTACACCTTC. Complete variable domain (other parts from reference TRBV19 and TRBJ1-2): DGGITQSPKYLFRKEGQNVTLSCEQNLNHDAMYWYRQDPGQGLRLIYYSQIVNDFQKGDIAEGYSVSREKKESFPLTVTSAQKNPTAFYLCASTPNTGVYGYTFGSGTRLTVV.

For this clone: The same CDR3 arises from other DNA sequences in this sample as well. The V gene is TRBV7-9, the J gene TRBJ1-5; perhaps TRBD1 as D (6 bases). V shed 1 base and J shed 2 bases, with 6 bases lying between them. The CDR3 loop spans 14 amino acids. Germline values: CDR1 SEHNR, CDR2 FQNEAQ (reference sequence). DNA for the CDR3: TGTGCCAGCAGCTTAGGACAGGGCAATCAGCCCCAGCATTTT. As protein: CASSLGQGNQPQHF. The variable domain in full, with the rest retrieved from reference TRBV7-9 and TRBJ1-5, is DTGVSQNPRHKITKRGQNVTFRCDPISEHNRLYWYRQTLGQGPEFLTYFQNEAQLEKSRLLSDRFSAERPKGSFSTLEIQRTEQGDSAMYLCASSLGQGNQPQHFGDGTRLSIL.

The table lists this clone with a few counts. The chain couples TRBV7-2 to TRBJ1-5; 7 nucleotides agree with TRBD1. This CDR3 is 14 amino acids long. Looked up from germline, CDR1 is SGHTA and CDR2 is FQGNSA. Trimming removed 3 bases from V and 3 bases from J; junction bases left unmatched: 2. CDR3 in DNA: TGTGCCAGCAGCTTGGGACAGCTCAATCAGCCCCAGCATTTT. Its protein product is CASSLGQLNQPQHF.

CDR3 DNA: TGTGCCAGCAACCGACAGGGGAGCAATCAGCCCCAGCATTTT. It yields the protein CASNRQGSNQPQHF. The chain has TRBV7-8 and TRBJ1-5; 8 positions match TRBD1. Germline V gives CDR1 SGHVS, CDR2 FQNEAQ. The CDR3 covers 14 residues. With V trimmed by 7 bases and J by 1 base, 3 bases remained unmatched.

The chain carries TRBV28 and TRBJ2-7; TRBD1 is a possible D gene (6 bases). The V end was cut by 5 bases, the J end by 2 bases, with 19 bases between. This CDR3 is built from 16 residues. CDR1 and CDR2 (germline): MDHEN, SYDVKM. This CDR3 reads CASSPELYRDPYEQYF. Here the CDR3 DNA reads TGTGCCAGCAGTCCCGAGTTATACAGGGATCCCTACGAGCAGTACTTC.

This chain connects TRBV29-1 to TRBJ2-7; TRBD2 aligns across 8 bases. Germline values: CDR1 SQVTM, CDR2 ANQGSEA. This CDR3 is built from 14 residues. Trimming cost V 5 bases and J 6 bases; bases outside gene matches: 12. This CDR3 is CSVSNGTRNREQYF. The CDR3 bases are TGCAGCGTTTCGAATGGGACTAGGAATCGCGAGCAGTACTTC.

A single count supports this clone. V usage is TRBV9 and J usage is TRBJ2-3, with 8 bases matching TRBD2. Trimming removed 7 bases from V and 5 bases from J; junction bases left unmatched: 0. The CDR3 length is 11 residues. The germline V gene encodes CDR1 SGDLS and CDR2 YYNGEE. CDR3 nucleotides: TGTGCCAGCGCGGGAGGAGATACGCAGTATTTT. Its translation is CASAGGDTQYF.

The rearrangement uses TRBV7-3 and TRBJ2-3; maybe TRBD1 (5 bases). From germline, CDR1 is SGHTA and CDR2 FQGTGA. This CDR3 is built from 15 residues. V shed 5 bases and J shed 0 bases, with 12 bases lying between them. In DNA, the CDR3 is TGTGCCAGCAGCCCGACAGATTCTAGCACAGATACGCAGTATTTT. Its protein is CASSPTDSSTDTQYF.

This chain links TRBV7-6 with TRBJ2-1; TRBD2 matches at 9 bases. Trimming cost V 4 bases and J 8 bases; bases outside gene matches: 9. This CDR3 has 15 amino acids. CDR1 is SGHVS and CDR2 is FNYEAQ in the germline V gene. The CDR3 spells CASSSLAGRGDEQFF. For the CDR3, the DNA is TGTGCCAGCAGCTCGCTAGCGGGACGGGGCGATGAGCAGTTCTTC.

Concerning this clone itself: Distinct nucleotide sequences in the sample also encode this CDR3. V and J are TRBV7-9 and TRBJ2-5, with a weak D call TRBD1 (5 bases). Germline CDR1 SEHNR, CDR2 FQNEAQ (reference sequence). CDR3 size: 15 residues. V lost 3 bases and J lost 2, with 13 bases in between. DNA of the CDR3: TGTGCCAGCAGCTTTGGAACAGGAGTTCAAGAGACCCAGTACTTC. Residues: CASSFGTGVQETQYF.

The rearrangement uses TRBV19 and TRBJ1-5, with TRBD1 matching over 8 bases. Germline lookup yields CDR1 LNHDA and CDR2 SQIVND (reference sequence). This CDR3 spans 16 amino acids. V dropped 4 bases and J dropped 7; count of bases not matched to a gene: 12. The CDR3: CASSTAWGGDRQPQHF. CDR3 bases: TGTGCCAGTAGTACCGCGTGGGGGGGGGACAGGCAGCCCCAGCATTTT.

The chain is built from TRBV4-3 and TRBJ1-5; D unclear. Trimming stripped 1 base from V and 3 bases from J, with 7 bases between. Germline-derived CDR1 and CDR2 are LGHNA and YSLEER. The CDR3 is made up of 14 amino acids. CDR3 bases: TGCGCCAGCAGCCAAGGCGGTTTCAATCAGCCCCAGCATTTT. Its translation: CASSQGGFNQPQHF.

The gene calls are TRBV6-5 and TRBJ1-2; TRBD1 agrees at 9 bases. The CDR3 has 15 residues. Germline V lookup: CDR1 MNHEY, CDR2 SVGAGI. V gave up 6 bases and J gave up 2 bases; unmatched junction bases: 7. The CDR3 sequence is CASSRQGEANYGYTF. The CDR3 DNA is TGTGCCAGCAGCCGACAGGGGGAGGCGAACTATGGCTACACCTTC.

The sample holds a few counts of this clone. V is TRBV28 and J is TRBJ2-1; D might be TRBD1 (6 bases). CDR1 MDHEN and CDR2 SYDVKM come from the germline V gene. V dropped 8 bases and J dropped 6 bases, with 8 bases sitting between them. CDR3 size: 11 residues. CDR3 loop: CASEGVNEQFF. The CDR3 bases are TGTGCCAGCGAGGGGGTCAATGAGCAGTTCTTC.